Listed here are 28 T cell receptor beta chains from one sample, sequenced in a study of blood T cell repertoires in COVID-19. The assay was immunoSEQ multiplex PCR, and TCRdb's table has in-frame clones only and misses some. The table lists over 200,000 clones, 89% of them singletons. Specimen: peripheral blood. Receptor source: a middle-aged woman with acute or convalescent COVID-19.

The chain employs TRBV5-6 and TRBJ1-3; unclear D gene. V was trimmed by 4 bases and J by 0 bases, leaving 17 bases between them. CDR3 size: 17 residues. Germline lookup yields CDR1 SGHDT and CDR2 YYEEEE. Written as DNA, the CDR3 is TGTGCCAGCAGCCCCAGTAAGGTGCGGGGCTCTGGAAACACCATATATTTT. Protein: CASSPSKVRGSGNTIYF. The complete variable domain, with remaining parts taken from reference TRBV5-6 and TRBJ1-3, reads DAGVTQSPTHLIKTRGQQVTLRCSPKSGHDTVSWYQQALGQGPQFIFQYYEEEERQRGNFPDRFSGHQFPNYSSELNVNALLLGDSALYLCASSPSKVRGSGNTIYFGEGSWLTVV.

J is TRBJ2-3 and V is TRBV10-1, with 7 bases fitting TRBD2. V lost 3 bases and J lost 2; bases outside the gene matches: 8. The CDR3 totals 16 residues. CDR1 is WNHNN and CDR2 is SYGVQD in the germline V gene (reference sequence). CDR3 loop: CASSDSGGGTTDTQYF. The CDR3 coding sequence is TGCGCCAGCAGTGATAGTGGCGGGGGAACCACAGATACGCAGTATTTT.

The V call is TRBV9, the J call TRBJ1-2; tentatively, D is TRBD1 (5 bases). V was cut by 0 bases and J by 0 bases, with 9 bases left in between. The CDR3 runs 15 residues. The germline V gene has CDR1 SGDLS and CDR2 YYNGEE. CDR3 region: CASSVEQDTNYGYTF. In DNA, the CDR3 is TGTGCCAGCAGCGTAGAACAGGATACTAACTATGGCTACACCTTC. The full variable domain, rest sourced from reference TRBV9 and TRBJ1-2, is DSGVTQTPKHLITATGQRVTLRCSPRSGDLSVYWYQQSLDQGLQFLIQYYNGEERAKGNILERFSAQQFPDLHSELNLSSLELGDSALYFCASSVEQDTNYGYTFGSGTRLTVV.

The gene calls are TRBV19 and TRBJ2-3; 8 nucleotides align to TRBD1. The CDR3 contains 15 residues. Germline assignment: CDR1 LNHDA and CDR2 SQIVND (reference sequence). V was clipped by 4 bases and J by 5 bases; unmatched bases: 8. The CDR3 DNA reads as TGTGCCAGTAGTACCTCAGGGGGCTGGGGAGATACGCAGTATTTT. Encoded protein: CASSTSGGWGDTQYF. The complete variable domain, with remaining parts taken from reference TRBV19 and TRBJ2-3, reads DGGITQSPKYLFRKEGQNVTLSCEQNLNHDAMYWYRQDPGQGLRLIYYSQIVNDFQKGDIAEGYSVSREKKESFPLTVTSAQKNPTAFYLCASSTSGGWGDTQYFGPGTRLTVL.

V is TRBV10-3 and J is TRBJ2-2; no clear D. V lost 3 bases and J lost 1, with 9 bases in between. Germline assignment: CDR1 ENHRY and CDR2 SYGVKD. There are 15 residues in the CDR3. In DNA, the CDR3 is TGTGCCATCAGTGACCGAGACATGAACACCGGGGAGCTGTTTTTT. Its protein is CAISDRDMNTGELFF.

This clone was seen at least ten times. The chain is built from TRBV6-5 and TRBJ2-7, with D possibly matching TRBD1 (5 bases). Germline V CDR1 and CDR2: MNHEY, SVGAGI. The germline V and J ends were trimmed by 5 bases and 9 bases, with 20 bases remaining between them. The CDR3 length is 14 residues. The CDR3 bases are TGTGCCAGCAGTCCGGCCACAGACAGCTCGGGGCAGTACGTC. Translating gives CASSPATDSSGQYV.

The chain has TRBV2 and TRBJ2-1; the match to TRBD2 covers 11 bases. Germline V gives CDR1 SNHLY, CDR2 FYNNEI. The CDR3 contains 17 residues. Trimming cost V 1 base and J 4 bases; bases outside gene matches: 6. The DNA of the CDR3 is TGTGCCAGCAGTGAAGAGGCTAGCGGGGGGTTTTACAATGAGCAGTTCTTC. This translates into CASSEEASGGFYNEQFF.

The chain carries TRBV4-1 and TRBJ2-3; 10 bases are a match to TRBD2. Losses at the gene ends were 1 base for V and 0 bases for J; bases not matched to a gene: 4. This CDR3 region has 17 residues. The germline V gene encodes CDR1 MGHRA and CDR2 YSYEKL. The CDR3 region has the DNA TGCGCCAGCAGCCAAGGCGGGACTAGCGAGAGCACAGATACGCAGTATTTT. Translating gives CASSQGGTSESTDTQYF.

V is TRBV18 and J is TRBJ2-2; 8 bases match TRBD1. Germline V lookup: CDR1 KGHSH, CDR2 LQKENI. Trimming at V came to 1 base and at J to 4 bases, leaving 5 bases not matched to a gene. This CDR3 is built from 16 residues. The CDR3 spells CASSPRGQDLTGELFF. The CDR3 DNA follows: TGTGCCAGCTCACCACGGGGACAGGACCTCACCGGGGAGCTGTTTTTT.

V is TRBV10-3 and J is TRBJ1-3; 7 bases are shared with TRBD1. The junction had 10 bases not matched to a gene; V was cut back by 1 base and J by 4 bases. The CDR3 covers 17 residues. The germline V gene encodes CDR1 ENHRY and CDR2 SYGVKD. The DNA of the CDR3 is TGTGCCATCAGTGAGTACGACAGGGTGGCTAGCGGAAACACCATATATTTT. Its protein is CAISEYDRVASGNTIYF.

The gene calls are TRBV6-5 and TRBJ1-2, with TRBD1 identical over 7 bases. Germline loops: CDR1 MNHEY, CDR2 SVGAGI. This CDR3 has 15 amino acids. The J segment lost 0 bases and the V segment lost 8 bases, leaving 9 bases of the junction unmatched. CDR3 sequence reads: CASSGKQGTNYGYTF. The CDR3 bases are TGTGCCAGCTCAGGAAAACAGGGGACTAACTATGGCTACACCTTC.

The V gene is TRBV19, the J gene TRBJ1-6; D perhaps matches TRBD1 (5 bases). V lost 3 bases and J 5 bases, leaving 11 bases between the germline ends. Germline V gene sequence: CDR1 LNHDA, CDR2 SQIVND (reference sequence). The CDR3 is made up of 15 amino acids. In DNA form, the CDR3 reads TGTGCCAGTAGTATGCAGCAGGGCCATAATTCACCCCTCCACTTT. The encoded protein is CASSMQQGHNSPLHF.

The chain is built from TRBV6-5 and TRBJ2-1, with TRBD1 as a possible D gene (5 bases). V gave up 10 bases and J gave up 3 bases, with 19 bases separating them. The CDR3 sequence is 15 residues long. CDR1 and CDR2 (germline): MNHEY, SVGAGI. CDR3 sequence: CATRTSPYNYNEQFF. For the CDR3, the DNA is TGTGCCACCCGGACATCCCCCTATAACTACAATGAGCAGTTCTTC.

Remarks on this clone: One end of the junction is discordant with germline, which a read error may explain. This chain uses TRBV5-5 with TRBJ2-3, with D possibly being TRBD1 (6 bases). CDR1 and CDR2 (germline): SGHKS, YYEKEE (reference sequence). CDR3 length equals 14 residues. This CDR3 reads CASTLMGAIDTQYF. The DNA for the CDR3 is TGTGCCAGCACCTTGATGGGGGCCATTGATACGCAGTATTTT. Using reference TRBV5-5 and TRBJ2-3 for the parts outside the CDR3, the full variable domain is DAGVTQSPTHLIKTRGQQVTLRCSPISGHKSVSWYQQVLGQGPQFIFQYYEKEERGRGNFPDRFSARQFPNYSSELNVNALLLGDSALYLCASTLMGAIDTQYFGPGTRLTVL.

In nucleotides, the CDR3 is TGTGCCAGCAGCTTGGCCACAGGGGCGTCGTTCTTC. Its translation is CASSLATGASFF. The V call is TRBV5-6, the J call TRBJ2-1; 7 bases are a match to TRBD1. Germline CDR1 and CDR2: SGHDT and YYEEEE. With 0 bases clipped from V and 15 bases from J, the junction kept 6 bases outside the gene matches. This CDR3 contains 12 residues.

The V call is TRBV6-1, the J call TRBJ1-1, with D uncertain. The CDR3 runs 14 residues. Trimming removed 3 bases at V and 6 bases at J, with 14 bases between. Germline assignment: CDR1 MNHNS and CDR2 SASEGT. In DNA form, the CDR3 reads TGTGCCAGCAGTGATGGAGGGATCGTGCCTGAAGCTTTCTTT. Translated, it gives CASSDGGIVPEAFF.

The chain joins TRBV11-1 to TRBJ2-6; D not certain. The CDR3 is made up of 14 amino acids. Germline V CDR1 and CDR2: SGHAT, FQDESV (reference sequence). Trimming left V 3 bases short and J 0 bases short, with 3 bases between. The CDR3 region is CASSLSSGANVLTF. CDR3 coding DNA: TGTGCCAGCAGCTTGAGCTCTGGGGCCAACGTCCTGACTTTC.

The gene calls are TRBV7-8 and TRBJ2-5; 12 bases match TRBD2. The germline V gene encodes CDR1 SGHVS and CDR2 FQNEAQ. The V segment lost 3 bases and the J segment 5 bases; nucleotides outside the gene matches: 4. This CDR3 contains 15 residues. The CDR3 is CASSFPLAGGETQYF. CDR3 bases: TGTGCCAGCAGCTTCCCACTAGCGGGGGGCGAGACCCAGTACTTC.

The chain couples TRBV7-9 to TRBJ1-3, with D possibly TRBD1 on 5 matching bases. This CDR3 spans 16 amino acids. CDR1 SEHNR and CDR2 FQNEAQ come from the germline V gene (reference sequence). Trimming removed 6 bases from V and 0 bases from J, with 15 bases in between. CDR3 DNA sequence: TGTGCCAGCAGACAGCCACAGGTCGACTCTGGAAACACCATATATTTT. Its translation: CASRQPQVDSGNTIYF.

This chain's CDR3 is CASSFVAAEAFF. CDR3 DNA sequence: TGTGCCAGCAGTTTTGTGGCCGCTGAAGCTTTCTTT. This chain uses TRBV12-3 or TRBV12-4 with TRBJ1-1; D not resolved. The CDR3 is 12 amino acids. V was trimmed by 3 bases and J by 6 bases, leaving 8 bases between them.

The chain has TRBV2 and TRBJ1-6, with D perhaps matching TRBD1 (6 bases). Looked up from germline, CDR1 is SNHLY and CDR2 is FYNNEI. V was cut by 6 bases and J by 5 bases, with 14 bases left in between. CDR3 length: 15 amino acids. The CDR3 DNA sequence: TGTGCCAGCAGCCCGACAGGCCCCGATAATTCACCCCTCCACTTT. Protein: CASSPTGPDNSPLHF.

The V call is TRBV12-2, the J call TRBJ2-7; the tabulated D call, TRBD1, remains unverified against the DNA. TRBV12-2 is noted as a pseudogene. The CDR3 has 15 amino acids. This chain's CDR3 is CASRLVVTGPDEQYV. The CDR3 DNA is TGTGCAAGTCGCTTAGTTGTAACAGGGCCAGACGAGCAGTACGTC.

The rearrangement uses TRBV9 and TRBJ1-2; the match to TRBD1 covers 10 bases. V shed 0 bases, J shed 12 bases, and the junction held 8 bases outside the gene matches. Germline CDR1 and CDR2: SGDLS and YYNGEE. This CDR3 has 14 amino acids. CDR3 DNA sequence: TGTGCCAGCAGCGTAGAGGGCGGGACAGGGGATGACACCTTC. Protein: CASSVEGGTGDDTF.

V usage is TRBV5-1 and J usage is TRBJ2-3; 12 positions agree with TRBD2. The junction had 10 bases not matched to a gene; V was cut back by 1 base and J by 1 base. The CDR3 runs 19 residues. In germline, CDR1 is SGHRS, CDR2 YFSETQ. The CDR3 sequence is CASSLILAGGQKGTDTQYF. The CDR3 DNA is TGCGCCAGCAGCTTGATCCTAGCGGGGGGGCAGAAGGGCACAGATACGCAGTATTTT.

This clone came up many times. CDR3 loop: CASSAPSLRDRGLSGANVLTF. CDR3 coding DNA: TGTGCCAGCAGTGCTCCTTCTCTCCGGGACAGGGGCCTCTCTGGGGCCAACGTCCTGACTTTC. V usage is TRBV2 and J usage is TRBJ2-6; 10 nucleotides agree with TRBD1. The V gene end was trimmed by 4 bases and the J gene end by 0 bases; junction bases not matched to a gene: 15. The CDR3 has 21 residues. Germline CDR1 SNHLY, CDR2 FYNNEI.

The chain couples TRBV10-3 to TRBJ2-7; 8 nucleotides align to TRBD2. Germline V gene sequence: CDR1 ENHRY, CDR2 SYGVKD. The CDR3 runs to 13 residues. J lost 3 bases, V lost 10 bases, and 8 bases had no gene match. CDR3 bases: TGTGCCACCAGCGGCGGGGGGAACTACGAGCAGTACGTC. Its protein product is CATSGGGNYEQYV.

V is TRBV27 and J is TRBJ2-1, with TRBD2 matching over 11 bases. This CDR3 contains 16 residues. Germline CDR1 MNHEY, CDR2 SMNVEV (reference sequence). The V and J ends lost 6 bases and 3 bases, in that order; junction bases with no gene match: 7. The CDR3 region has the DNA TGTGCCAGCAGGGCTAGCGGGGGGCGCCTCTACAATGAGCAGTTCTTC. It encodes CASRASGGRLYNEQFF.

The genes are TRBV15 and TRBJ2-7, with D unclear. The V end was cut by 3 bases, the J end by 2 bases, with 11 bases between. The CDR3 contains 14 residues. Germline loops: CDR1 LNHNV, CDR2 YYDKDF (reference sequence). As DNA, the CDR3 is TGTGCCACCAGCAGGGGTCAGAGGACCTACGAGCAGTACGTC. Its translation is CATSRGQRTYEQYV.